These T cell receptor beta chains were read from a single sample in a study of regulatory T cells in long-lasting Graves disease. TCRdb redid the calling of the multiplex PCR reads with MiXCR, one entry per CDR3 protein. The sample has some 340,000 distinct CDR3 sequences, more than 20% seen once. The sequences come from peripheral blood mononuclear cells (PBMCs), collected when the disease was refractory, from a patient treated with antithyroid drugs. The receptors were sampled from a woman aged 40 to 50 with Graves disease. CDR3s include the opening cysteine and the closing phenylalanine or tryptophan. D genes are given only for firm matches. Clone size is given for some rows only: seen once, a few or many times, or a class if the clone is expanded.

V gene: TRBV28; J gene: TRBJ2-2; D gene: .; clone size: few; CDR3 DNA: TGTGCCAGCAGTTCACTGGTAGAGGCCGGGGAGCTGTTTTTT; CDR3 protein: CASSSLVEAGELFF
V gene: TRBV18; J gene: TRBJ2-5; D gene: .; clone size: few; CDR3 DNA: TGTGCCAGCTCACCATCAACGAGTAGGACCCAGTACTTC; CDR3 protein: CASSPSTSRTQYF
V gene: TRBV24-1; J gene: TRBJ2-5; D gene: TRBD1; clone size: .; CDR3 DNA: TGTGCCACGGGACAGGGTTCGATTGAGACCCAGTACTTC; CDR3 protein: CATGQGSIETQYF
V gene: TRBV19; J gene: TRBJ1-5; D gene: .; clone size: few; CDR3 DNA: TGTGCCAGTAGTATAAAGTTCAGGGCGTCTCAGCCCCAGCATTTT; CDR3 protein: CASSIKFRASQPQHF
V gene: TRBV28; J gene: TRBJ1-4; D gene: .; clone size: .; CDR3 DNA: TGTGCCAGCAGAGAGGCTAATGAAAAACTGTTTTTT; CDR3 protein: CASREANEKLFF
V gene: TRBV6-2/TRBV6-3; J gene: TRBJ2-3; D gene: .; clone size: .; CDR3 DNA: TGTGCCAGCAGTTATGGAGATACGCAGTATTTT; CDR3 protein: CASSYGDTQYF
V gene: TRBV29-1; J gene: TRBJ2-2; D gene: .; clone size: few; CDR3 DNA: TGCAGCGTTGGAAGAACCGGGGAGCTGTTTTTT; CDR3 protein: CSVGRTGELFF
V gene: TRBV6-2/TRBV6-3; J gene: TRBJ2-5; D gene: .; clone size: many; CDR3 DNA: TGTGCCAGCAGTTACTCCCCGAGGTGGTACCAAGAGACCCAGTACTTC; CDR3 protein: CASSYSPRWYQETQYF
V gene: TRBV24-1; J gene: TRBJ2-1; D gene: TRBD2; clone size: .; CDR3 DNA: TGTGCCACCAGTGACCATCGGACTAGCGGACCCCTCGGTGAGCAGTTCTTC; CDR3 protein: CATSDHRTSGPLGEQFF
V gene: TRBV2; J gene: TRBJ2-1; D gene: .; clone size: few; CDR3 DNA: TGTGCCAGCAGTCCTTTCGGTTACAATGAGCAGTTCTTC; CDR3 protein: CASSPFGYNEQFF
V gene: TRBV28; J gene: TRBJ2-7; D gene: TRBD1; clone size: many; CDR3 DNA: TGTGCCAGCAGTGGGCGGGGACAGGGTTTAGTCGGGCAGTACTTC; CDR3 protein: CASSGRGQGLVGQYF
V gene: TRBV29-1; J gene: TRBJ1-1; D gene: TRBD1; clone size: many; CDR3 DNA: TGCAGCGTTTACCTCGTATGGGACAGGGGGACGAACGGAGCCACTGAAGCTTTCTTT; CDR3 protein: CSVYLVWDRGTNGATEAFF
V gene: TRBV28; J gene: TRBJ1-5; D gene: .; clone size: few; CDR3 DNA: TGTGCCAGCAGTCTGAAGGGACACGATAGCAATCAGCCCCAGCATTTT; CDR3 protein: CASSLKGHDSNQPQHF
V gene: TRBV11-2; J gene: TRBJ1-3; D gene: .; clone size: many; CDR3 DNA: TGTGCCAGCAGCCGAGGGGGAAACACCATATATTTT; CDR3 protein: CASSRGGNTIYF
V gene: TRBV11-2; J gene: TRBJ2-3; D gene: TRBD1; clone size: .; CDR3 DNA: TGTGCCAGCAGCTTTCCACAGGGGGCTCGCACAGATACGCAGTATTTT; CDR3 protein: CASSFPQGARTDTQYF
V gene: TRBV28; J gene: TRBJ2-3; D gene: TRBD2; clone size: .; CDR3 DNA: TGTGCCAGCAGTCTCCCTAGCGGGAGCCCATTTAGTGGGCCAGATACGCAGTATTTT; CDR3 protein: CASSLPSGSPFSGPDTQYF
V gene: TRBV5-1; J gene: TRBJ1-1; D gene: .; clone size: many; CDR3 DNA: TGCGCCAGCAGCTTCGGGACAAACACTGAAGCTTTCTTT; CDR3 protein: CASSFGTNTEAFF
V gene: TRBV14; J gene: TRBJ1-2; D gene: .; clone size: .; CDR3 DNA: TGTGCCAGCAGCCAAGGGGGAAAGGATGGCTACACCTTC; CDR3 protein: CASSQGGKDGYTF
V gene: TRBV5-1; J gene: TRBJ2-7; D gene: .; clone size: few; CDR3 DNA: TGTGCCAGCAGCTTAGTCCAGGGACCCTACGAGCAGTACTTC; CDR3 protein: CASSLVQGPYEQYF
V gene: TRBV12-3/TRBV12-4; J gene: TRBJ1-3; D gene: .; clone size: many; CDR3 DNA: TGTGCCAGCAGTTTATACCCGCCGGAGGGAACATCTGGAAACACCATATATTTT; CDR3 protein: CASSLYPPEGTSGNTIYF
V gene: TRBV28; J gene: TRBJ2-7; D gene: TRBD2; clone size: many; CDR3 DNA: TGTGCCAGCAGTTCCCAGGGCACTAGCGGGAGGGCCTCCGAGCAGTACTTC; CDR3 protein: CASSSQGTSGRASEQYF
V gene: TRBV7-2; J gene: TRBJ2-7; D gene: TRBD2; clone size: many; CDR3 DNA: TGTGCCAGCAGCTTATATACTAGCGGGAACGAGCAGTACTTC; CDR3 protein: CASSLYTSGNEQYF
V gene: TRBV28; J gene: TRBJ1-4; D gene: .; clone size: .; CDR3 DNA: TGTGCCAGCAGTTACAGGGCGTTGGGTGAAAAACTGTTTTTT; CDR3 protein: CASSYRALGEKLFF